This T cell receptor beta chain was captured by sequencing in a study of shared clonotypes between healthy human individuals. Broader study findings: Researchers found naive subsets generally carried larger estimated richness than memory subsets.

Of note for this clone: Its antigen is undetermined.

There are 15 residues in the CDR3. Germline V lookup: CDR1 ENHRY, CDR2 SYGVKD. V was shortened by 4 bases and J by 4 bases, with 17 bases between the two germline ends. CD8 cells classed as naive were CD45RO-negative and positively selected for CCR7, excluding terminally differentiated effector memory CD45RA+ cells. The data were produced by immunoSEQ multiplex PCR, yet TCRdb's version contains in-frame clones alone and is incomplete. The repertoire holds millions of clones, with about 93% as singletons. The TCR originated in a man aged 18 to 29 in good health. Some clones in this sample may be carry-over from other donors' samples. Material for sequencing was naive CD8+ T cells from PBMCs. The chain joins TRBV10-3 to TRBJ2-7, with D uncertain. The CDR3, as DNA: TGTGCCATCAGTGCAGAGCCCGCGCAGATATACGAGCAGTACTTC. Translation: CAISAEPAQIYEQYF.